These 21 T cell receptor beta chains share one sample of origin, sequenced in a study of vaccination and CD4 T cells after COVID-19. The antigens of these receptors remain unknown. Specified treatment: roughly ten-day PBMC culture with coronavirus spike peptide pools or control peptides (ViraFEST assay). Oncomine TCR Beta short-read sequencing was applied to DNA from cultured CD4+ T cells. TCRdb reanalysed the PCR reads using MiXCR and keeps one entry per CDR3 protein. The sample contains 12,000 or so distinct CDR3 sequences, 60% to 75% of which appear only once. Sequences were obtained from CD4+ T cells from blood, cultured in vitro. Every receptor here comes from a human donor who had recovered from COVID-19.

The chain has TRBV27 and TRBJ2-1; D perhaps matches TRBD2 (5 bases). The CDR3 is 15 amino acids. CDR1 and CDR2 from the germline V gene are MNHEY and SMNVEV (reference sequence). V gave up 6 bases and J gave up 4 bases, with 16 bases separating them. CDR3 DNA sequence: TGTGCCAGCAGCGATATCAGCGGCCCTTACAATGAGCAGTTCTTC. Amino acid sequence: CASSDISGPYNEQFF.

A single count supports this clonotype. The chain is built from TRBV5-6 and TRBJ2-5; tentatively, D is TRBD1 or TRBD2 (5 bases each). Germline lookup yields CDR1 SGHDT and CDR2 YYEEEE. V was clipped by 1 base and J by 5 bases, with 12 bases between them. The CDR3 consists of 14 residues. For the CDR3, the DNA is TGTGCCAGCAGCTTGTTCAGGGAGCCTGAGACCCAGTACTTC. It codes for CASSLFREPETQYF. Looking up the rest from reference TRBV5-6 and TRBJ2-5 gives the full variable domain: DAGVTQSPTHLIKTRGQQVTLRCSPKSGHDTVSWYQQALGQGPQFIFQYYEEEERQRGNFPDRFSGHQFPNYSSELNVNALLLGDSALYLCASSLFREPETQYFGPGTRLLVL.

The V gene is TRBV15, the J gene TRBJ2-2, with 8 bases aligning to TRBD1. This CDR3 has 15 amino acids. J was trimmed by 4 bases and V by 1 base; bases with no gene match: 2. Germline loops: CDR1 LNHNV, CDR2 YYDKDF (reference sequence). As DNA, the CDR3 is TGTGCCACCAGCAGAGCGGGACAGGTCACCGGGGAGCTGTTTTTT. Protein product: CATSRAGQVTGELFF.

The chain couples TRBV2 to TRBJ2-5; TRBD1 might be the D (5 bases). V lost 2 bases and J lost 2, with 9 bases in between. This CDR3 has 14 residues. The germline V gene encodes CDR1 SNHLY and CDR2 FYNNEI. The chain's CDR3 is CASSENRRQETQYF. The CDR3 DNA follows: TGTGCCAGCAGTGAAAACAGGCGTCAAGAGACCCAGTACTTC.

This clonotype has a handful of counts. The chain is built from TRBV27 and TRBJ1-1; no definite D call. There are 13 residues in the CDR3. Looked up from germline, CDR1 is MNHEY and CDR2 is SMNVEV (reference sequence). With 4 bases removed from V and 2 bases from J, the gap between germline ends came to 8 bases. CDR3: CASSSTRNTEAFF. In DNA form, the CDR3 reads TGTGCCAGCAGTTCCACCCGTAACACTGAAGCTTTCTTT.

The chain is built from TRBV7-2 and TRBJ2-1; 8 nucleotides line up with TRBD1. Germline assignment: CDR1 SGHTA and CDR2 FQGNSA. The CDR3 spans 15 residues. Trimming cost V 1 base and J 5 bases; bases outside gene matches: 4. CDR3 in DNA: TGTGCCAGCAGCTTAGTCGCCAGGGGGCACAATGAGCAGTTCTTC. It codes for CASSLVARGHNEQFF.

The genes are TRBV6-1 and TRBJ2-5; 9 positions agree with TRBD1. The CDR3 is 13 amino acids. Germline lookup yields CDR1 MNHNS and CDR2 SASEGT. V lost 10 bases to trimming and J lost 1 base; unmatched junction nucleotides: 4. The CDR3 spells CATDRGFQETQYF. For the CDR3, the DNA is TGTGCCACGGACAGGGGATTCCAAGAGACCCAGTACTTC.

This clonotype has just a few counts. The CDR3 coding sequence is TGTGCCTGGATGAGACAGGGGGTTATGACACCCCTCCACTTT. Translation: CAWMRQGVMTPLHF. The genes are TRBV30 and TRBJ1-6; 9 nucleotides line up with TRBD1. This CDR3 is built from 14 residues. The trim removed 4 bases at V and 11 bases at J, leaving 9 bases unmatched. Germline CDR1 is GTSNPN and CDR2 is SVGIG (reference sequence).

The V gene is TRBV6-1, the J gene TRBJ2-4; D is ambiguous. This CDR3 has 10 residues. Germline V gene data show CDR1 as MNHNS and CDR2 as SASEGT. V was trimmed by 3 bases and J by 7 bases, leaving 1 base between them. The CDR3 DNA follows: TGTGCCAGCAGTGAGAACATTCAGTACTTC. Its protein is CASSENIQYF.

V is TRBV7-3 and J is TRBJ2-4, with no clear D. The CDR3 loop spans 15 amino acids. Germline V lookup: CDR1 SGHTA, CDR2 FQGTGA. V shed 1 base and J shed 9 bases, with 16 bases lying between them. CDR3 sequence reads: CASSLIGGPGGIQYF. The CDR3 nucleotides are TGTGCCAGCAGCTTAATCGGCGGCCCGGGTGGCATTCAGTACTTC.

The V and J genes are TRBV10-2 and TRBJ2-5; 10 positions match TRBD2. J was trimmed by 1 base and V by 4 bases; bases with no gene match: 3. Germline values: CDR1 WSHSY, CDR2 SAAADI. This CDR3 has 15 amino acids. CDR3 residues: CASSVASGSQETQYF. CDR3 nucleotide sequence: TGCGCCAGCAGTGTGGCTAGCGGGAGCCAAGAGACCCAGTACTTC.

The chain combines TRBV7-2 with TRBJ2-5; 11 bases match TRBD2. J was trimmed by 5 bases and V by 3 bases; bases with no gene match: 5. CDR1 and CDR2 (germline): SGHTA, FQGNSA. The length of the CDR3 is 15 residues. CDR3 in amino acids: CASSFSGRVSETQYF. The CDR3 nucleotides read TGTGCCAGCAGCTTTAGCGGGAGGGTGTCTGAGACCCAGTACTTC.

This clonotype appeared a few times. The rearrangement joins TRBV6-2 or TRBV6-3 to TRBJ1-2; TRBD1 is a possible D gene (5 bases). The CDR3 has 15 amino acids. V lost 6 bases and J lost 5, with 19 bases in between. Germline CDR1 is MNHEY and CDR2 is SVGEGT. The DNA of the CDR3 is TGTGCCAGCAGGTCAGACTCCGGGGCCTTGTATGGCTACACCTTC. It yields the protein CASRSDSGALYGYTF.

The J gene is TRBJ2-1, the V gene TRBV19, with D possibly matching TRBD1 (5 bases). This CDR3 has 16 amino acids. In germline, CDR1 is LNHDA, CDR2 SQIVND (reference sequence). Trimming took 0 bases from V and 1 from J, leaving 10 bases between them. The CDR3: CASSIEDKGSYNEQFF. The CDR3 DNA is TGTGCCAGTAGTATAGAGGACAAGGGTTCCTACAATGAGCAGTTCTTC.

The chain links TRBV20-1 to TRBJ1-2, with TRBD1 matching 8 bases. The germline V gene encodes CDR1 DFQATT and CDR2 SNEGSKA (reference sequence). This CDR3 is 14 amino acids long. Germline trimming cut 3 bases from V and 6 bases from J; bases unmatched to any gene: 9. This chain's CDR3 is CSASLGDRIDGYTF. CDR3 bases: TGCAGTGCTAGTCTAGGGGACAGGATCGATGGCTACACCTTC.

This clonotype was picked up a small number of times. V and J are TRBV6-1 and TRBJ2-5; the D call may be TRBD1 or TRBD2 (6 bases each). This CDR3 spans 13 amino acids. Trimming stripped 7 bases from V and 5 bases from J, with 14 bases between. CDR1 MNHNS and CDR2 SASEGT come from the germline V gene. DNA for the CDR3: TGTGCCAGCACGAGCGGAGGGGGGGAGACCCAGTACTTC. This gives the protein CASTSGGGETQYF.

The chain links TRBV7-9 to TRBJ1-2, with D possibly matching TRBD1 (5 bases). V lost 4 bases and J lost 3, with 12 bases in between. Germline V gene data show CDR1 as SEHNR and CDR2 as FQNEAQ (reference sequence). This CDR3 is built from 14 residues. Here the CDR3 reads CASSSTVLDYGYTF. CDR3 in DNA: TGTGCCAGCAGCTCGACAGTTTTAGACTATGGCTACACCTTC.

This clonotype was counted a single time. The chain joins TRBV30 to TRBJ2-3, with D hard to call. The V gene lost 2 bases and the J gene lost 2 bases, with 8 bases spanning the gap. The CDR3 runs to 13 residues. CDR1 is GTSNPN, CDR2 SVGIG, per germline (reference sequence). The CDR3 DNA sequence: TGTGCCTGGAGTACCGATGTCACAGATACGCAGTATTTT. Protein: CAWSTDVTDTQYF. Looking up the rest from reference TRBV30 and TRBJ2-3 gives the full variable domain: SQTIHQWPATLVQPVGSPLSLECTVEGTSNPNLYWYRQAAGRGLQLLFYSVGIGQISSEVPQNLSASRPQDRQFILSSKKLLLSDSGFYLCAWSTDVTDTQYFGPGTRLTVL.

The rearrangement joins TRBV20-1 to TRBJ2-5; D unclear. The length of the CDR3 is 14 residues. CDR1 is DFQATT, CDR2 SNEGSKA, per germline (reference sequence). Between the trimmed V and J ends, which lost 0 bases and 5 bases, there was a span of 13 bases. The CDR3: CSARDGSGYETQYF. CDR3 DNA: TGCAGTGCTAGAGATGGCTCAGGCTATGAGACCCAGTACTTC.

The gene calls are TRBV12-3 or TRBV12-4 and TRBJ1-1, with D unresolved. This CDR3 contains 13 residues. Trimming shortened V by 7 bases and J by 1 base, and 10 bases separated the two germline ends. The DNA for the CDR3 is TGTGCCAGCATGAAGAGACGGAACACTGAAGCTTTCTTT. Protein product: CASMKRRNTEAFF.

This chain connects TRBV6-1 to TRBJ2-7; 11 bases map to TRBD2. There are 14 residues in the CDR3. Trimming removed 1 base from V and 6 bases from J; junction bases left unmatched: 2. The V gene's germline CDR1 is MNHNS and CDR2 SASEGT. The CDR3 is CASSEVLAGVEQYF. As DNA, the CDR3 is TGTGCCAGCAGTGAAGTACTAGCGGGAGTCGAGCAGTACTTC.